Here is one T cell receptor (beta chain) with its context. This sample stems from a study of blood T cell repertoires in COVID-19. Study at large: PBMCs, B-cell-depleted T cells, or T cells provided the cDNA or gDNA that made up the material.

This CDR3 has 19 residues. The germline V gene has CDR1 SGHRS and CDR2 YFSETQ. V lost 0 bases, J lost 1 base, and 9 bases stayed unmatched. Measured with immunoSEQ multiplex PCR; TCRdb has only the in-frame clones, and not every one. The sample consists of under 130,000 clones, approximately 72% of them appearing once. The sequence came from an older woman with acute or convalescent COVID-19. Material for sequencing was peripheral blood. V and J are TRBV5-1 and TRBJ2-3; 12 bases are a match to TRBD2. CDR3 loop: CASSLVGTSGPEGTDTQYF. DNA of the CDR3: TGCGCCAGCAGCTTGGTAGGGACTAGCGGGCCCGAGGGCACAGATACGCAGTATTTT.